Listed below are T cell receptor beta chains from one sample, sequenced in a study of beta chain features in type 1 diabetes. Method: immunoSEQ multiplex PCR; TCRdb's copy keeps in-frame clones and lacks some. The table lists about 900,000 clones, roughly a sixth of them singletons, with about 0.02% in the top ten. Sequencing was carried out using naive CD4+ T cells from blood. These receptors were obtained from a young woman in good health. The conserved cysteine and the conserved F or W are not part of the CDR3 here. Not every row has a clone size; where given, it reads once, few, many or a size class.

V gene | clone size | CDR3 protein
TRBV7-6 | few | ASSLISTSVDNEQF
TRBV7-8 | NA | ASSFTRGGWETQY
TRBV5-4 | few | ASSWSIGQGSGEQY
TRBV5-4 | few | ASSLEPSGSRVETQY
TRBV6-1 | few | ASSNSGRGAYEQY
TRBV6-6 | NA | ASSYSGTLNQPQH
TRBV5-4 | few | ASSSKTSGRAGEQF
TRBV19 | NA | ASQTGFTEAF
TRBV7-2 | NA | ASSLAGSSSYEQY
TRBV5-4 | NA | ASSIAPGPLYEQY
TRBV7-2 | few | ASSLQGNEQF
TRBV6-6 | few | ASSSAWGGTQY
TRBV16 | NA | ASSQSVPYEQY
TRBV4-2 | NA | ASSKDRSNEKLF
TRBV11-2 | NA | ASSLAGGTYSQF
TRBV7-2 | NA | ASSWMGGLSSYNEQF
TRBV6-1 | few | ASRGQLVEQY
TRBV6-5 | few | ASSSGGKNIQY
TRBV5-4 | NA | ASRLTSGINTGELF
TRBV6-5 | few | ASSSGTGGEQY
TRBV5-1 | few | ASRRIPTGELF
TRBV9 | NA | ASSVDWGDQPQH
TRBV2 | few | ASGGLDIGGYT
TRBV19 | few | ASSIFRVDQPQH
TRBV7-2 | NA | ASSTRSRNEQF
TRBV5-6 | few | ASSTTGTGFNQPQH
TRBV2 | NA | ASSELGLFREKLF
TRBV11-2 | few | ASTPGWSYNEQF
TRBV10-3 | NA | AISEMLGTGKNIQY
TRBV18 | NA | ASSPRQFTNTGELF
TRBV28 | few | ASSLPPQGSLDADTQY
TRBV6-5 | few | ARGGNQPQH
TRBV15 | NA | ATHSTTPGNEKLF
TRBV5-6 | few | ASSLVAGANTGELF
TRBV20-1 | NA | SARGPIEAF